Below are 3 T cell receptor beta chains sequenced from a single sample in a study of T cell repertoires in aging, cancer and after chemotherapy. TCR beta rearrangements were amplified from peripheral blood genomic DNA. TRB rearrangements spanning V, D and J were amplified using mixed TRB-A/B primers. TCRdb re-called the multiplex PCR reads with MiXCR, one entry per CDR3 protein. Among 10,000 to 15,000 distinct CDR3 sequences listed, approximately 28% were seen once. The sequenced sample consisted of blood. The receptor source for this set is a human donor with a blood cancer.

This clonotype ranks as medium-sized (0.01 to 0.1%). The gene calls are TRBV6-5 and TRBJ2-4; 13 bases are shared with TRBD2. Trimming cost V 5 bases and J 9 bases; bases outside gene matches: 7. This CDR3 comprises 15 residues. CDR1 MNHEY and CDR2 SVGAGI come from the germline V gene. The CDR3 nucleotides are TGTGCCAGCAGTAATGGACTAGCGGGAGTGGGCATTCAGTACTTC. Encoded protein: CASSNGLAGVGIQYF.

This clonotype was seen ten or more times. The chain carries TRBV6-6 and TRBJ1-1, with D hard to call. V was cut by 8 bases and J by 1 base, with 8 bases left in between. Germline V gene lookup returns CDR1 MNHNY and CDR2 SVGAGI (reference sequence). This CDR3 contains 12 residues. CDR3 sequence reads: CASVSRNTEAFF. CDR3 nucleotides: TGTGCCAGCGTTAGTCGGAACACTGAAGCTTTCTTT.

The chain employs TRBV10-3 and TRBJ2-7; TRBD2 matches 14 bases. CDR3 size: 16 residues. The germline gives CDR1 ENHRY, CDR2 SYGVKD. DNA of the CDR3: TGTGCCAGCAGTGAACGGGGACTAGCGGGAGAGGCGGAGCAGTACGTC. Translated: CASSERGLAGEAEQYV.